The rows below give T cell receptor beta chains drawn from one sample of a study of CD8 T cells in ankylosing spondylitis. A single record per CDR3 protein comes from TCRdb applying MiXCR to the 5' RACE reads. The table includes 250,000 to 400,000 distinct CDR3 sequences, roughly 10% detected once. The sequenced sample was blood, either unsorted or a sorted T cell fraction (not recorded which). All receptors derive from a female donor with ankylosing spondylitis or in good health (not recorded which). CDR3s include the opening cysteine and the closing phenylalanine or tryptophan. D genes are given only for firm matches. Some rows have no size entry. The others give once, few or many, or a class for an expanded clone.

DNA: TGCAGTGCTCCTAAGGGGGGGGTAGGCTACGAGCAGTACTTC; CDR3: CSAPKGGVGYEQYF; D: NA; size: few; J: TRBJ2-7; V: TRBV20-1
DNA: TGCGCCAGCAGCTCCGGGGACAGGCCCCTCTACGAGCAGTACTTC; CDR3: CASSSGDRPLYEQYF; D: TRBD1; size: few; J: TRBJ2-7; V: TRBV5-1
DNA: TGTGCCAGCAGCCAAGTTACCGGACAGGGAGACAATGAGCAGTTCTTC; CDR3: CASSQVTGQGDNEQFF; D: TRBD1; size: many; J: TRBJ2-1; V: TRBV3-1
DNA: TGCAGCGTTGAGCGGCCGACGGGGGGCCTCGCCTACAATGAGCAGTTCTTC; CDR3: CSVERPTGGLAYNEQFF; D: NA; size: many; J: TRBJ2-1; V: TRBV29-1
DNA: TGCGCCAGCAGCCCCAGAAGGGGACTAGCGGAAGTAACCGGGGAGCTGTTTTTT; CDR3: CASSPRRGLAEVTGELFF; D: TRBD2; size: few; J: TRBJ2-2; V: TRBV5-1
DNA: TGCAGTGCTCCCCTCAGGGTGGGGGGGAGGTACAATGAGCAGTTCTTC; CDR3: CSAPLRVGGRYNEQFF; D: TRBD2; size: many; J: TRBJ2-1; V: TRBV20-1
DNA: TGCAGTGCTAGAGATATAGCGGGGAGGGGAGAGACCCAGTACTTC; CDR3: CSARDIAGRGETQYF; D: TRBD2; size: many; J: TRBJ2-5; V: TRBV20-1
DNA: TGCGCCAGCAGCCCCGAGATTGGGGATTTAGTCTTC; CDR3: CASSPEIGDLVF; D: NA; size: few; J: TRBJ2-5; V: TRBV5-1
DNA: TGCAGTGCGCAGGTTGGACTAGCGGGGTACGAGCAGTACTTC; CDR3: CSAQVGLAGYEQYF; D: TRBD2; size: many; J: TRBJ2-7; V: TRBV20-1
DNA: TGTGCCAGCAGTGGACCCGGGAGCGGGACCTACGAGCAGTACTTC; CDR3: CASSGPGSGTYEQYF; D: TRBD2; size: many; J: TRBJ2-7; V: TRBV28
DNA: TGTGCCAGCAGCTCGAGGGGGAACACTGAAGCTTTCTTT; CDR3: CASSSRGNTEAFF; D: NA; size: many; J: TRBJ1-1; V: TRBV7-6
DNA: TGCAGTGCTAGAGAGGGACAGGGCTACGAGCAGTACTTC; CDR3: CSAREGQGYEQYF; D: TRBD1; size: many; J: TRBJ2-7; V: TRBV20-1
DNA: TGTGCCAGCAGCCAACAGGGTTCCTATGGCTACACCTTC; CDR3: CASSQQGSYGYTF; D: NA; size: many; J: TRBJ1-2; V: TRBV5-5
DNA: TGTGCCACCAGTTTACGGTTGGACACTGAAGCTTTCTTT; CDR3: CATSLRLDTEAFF; D: NA; size: many; J: TRBJ1-1; V: TRBV12-3/TRBV12-4
DNA: TGTGCCAGCACGGGAGTGGAAGAGACCCAGTACTTC; CDR3: CASTGVEETQYF; D: NA; size: NA; J: TRBJ2-5; V: TRBV7-9
DNA: TGTGCCAGCAGGTTTAACCGGGACAGTAATGAAAAACTGTTTTTT; CDR3: CASRFNRDSNEKLFF; D: TRBD1; size: NA; J: TRBJ1-4; V: TRBV5-5
DNA: TGTGCCAGCAGTGAAGTGATGAATACGCAGTATTTT; CDR3: CASSEVMNTQYF; D: NA; size: NA; J: TRBJ2-3; V: TRBV2
DNA: TGCGCCAGCAGCCAAGATGGGACAGGGCGCAGGGGTACGCAGTATTTT; CDR3: CASSQDGTGRRGTQYF; D: TRBD1; size: many; J: TRBJ2-3; V: TRBV4-1
DNA: TGTGCCAGCAGCTTAGACCAGAATAGAGCAGATACGCAGTATTTT; CDR3: CASSLDQNRADTQYF; D: NA; size: NA; J: TRBJ2-3; V: TRBV7-2
DNA: TGTGCCAGCAGTTTAGACAGGCCCTCTGGAAACACCATATATTTT; CDR3: CASSLDRPSGNTIYF; D: NA; size: many; J: TRBJ1-3; V: TRBV28
DNA: TGCGCCAGCAGCTTCCCTAGCGGGAGCGGCGAGCAGTACTTC; CDR3: CASSFPSGSGEQYF; D: TRBD2; size: many; J: TRBJ2-7; V: TRBV5-1
DNA: TGTGCCAGCAGTGAAGGGTTGTGGAGGGGTGGCTACACCTTC; CDR3: CASSEGLWRGGYTF; D: NA; size: few; J: TRBJ1-2; V: TRBV2
DNA: TGTGCCAGCAGTGAAGGCAGGGGGGACACTGAAGCTTTCTTT; CDR3: CASSEGRGDTEAFF; D: TRBD1; size: NA; J: TRBJ1-1; V: TRBV2
DNA: TGCGCCAGCAGTTACAGCGGGGGCCCTGTGGATACGCAGTATTTT; CDR3: CASSYSGGPVDTQYF; D: TRBD2; size: few; J: TRBJ2-3; V: TRBV5-1
DNA: TGTGCCAGCAGACTCACAGGGGGAGATCGGGATCAGCCCCAGCATTTT; CDR3: CASRLTGGDRDQPQHF; D: TRBD1; size: few; J: TRBJ1-5; V: TRBV6-1
DNA: TGTGCCAGCAGCTTACTAGCGGGAGCTCGCGATGAGCAGTTCTTC; CDR3: CASSLLAGARDEQFF; D: TRBD2; size: many; J: TRBJ2-1; V: TRBV5-5
DNA: TGCGCCAGCAGCTTGTCCCTATCCCCCCGGGACGAGCAGTACTTC; CDR3: CASSLSLSPRDEQYF; D: NA; size: many; J: TRBJ2-7; V: TRBV5-1
DNA: TGTGCCAGCAGTGATGACAGGGGACCCTACGAGCAGTACTTC; CDR3: CASSDDRGPYEQYF; D: TRBD1; size: few; J: TRBJ2-7; V: TRBV25-1
DNA: TGTGCTAGCAGCAGCGGGGGGGCCGAGACCCAGTACTTC; CDR3: CASSSGGAETQYF; D: TRBD2; size: many; J: TRBJ2-5; V: TRBV7-7
DNA: TGCGCCAGCAGCTTGCTTCAGAACACCGGGGAGCTGTTTTTT; CDR3: CASSLLQNTGELFF; D: NA; size: NA; J: TRBJ2-2; V: TRBV5-1
DNA: TGCAGCGTCTTCGGGACTAGCGGGTACAATGAGCAGTTCTTC; CDR3: CSVFGTSGYNEQFF; D: TRBD2; size: NA; J: TRBJ2-1; V: TRBV29-1
DNA: TGTGCCAGCATCTTGGGGAAAGGTGGGCGGGGCAGCGGCGATGAGCAGTTCTTC; CDR3: CASILGKGGRGSGDEQFF; D: NA; size: few; J: TRBJ2-1; V: TRBV12-3/TRBV12-4
DNA: TGCGCCAGCAGCTTGCCGGATAGGAACACCGGGGAGCTGTTTTTT; CDR3: CASSLPDRNTGELFF; D: NA; size: many; J: TRBJ2-2; V: TRBV5-1
DNA: TGTGCCAGCAGCTTACGGGTTTTACTAGCGGGAGTTCGGTCCGGGGAGCTGTTTTTT; CDR3: CASSLRVLLAGVRSGELFF; D: TRBD2; size: NA; J: TRBJ2-2; V: TRBV11-2
DNA: TGTGCCAGCAGCGTAGTTACAGGGAAGTACACTGAAGCTTTCTTT; CDR3: CASSVVTGKYTEAFF; D: NA; size: many; J: TRBJ1-1; V: TRBV9
DNA: TGCAGTGCTCCTAATAGCGGGAGCGAGCAGTACTTC; CDR3: CSAPNSGSEQYF; D: TRBD2; size: many; J: TRBJ2-7; V: TRBV20-1
DNA: TGCGCCAGCACCCTGGGGTCAGCTAACGTCGTAGAGACCCAGTACTTC; CDR3: CASTLGSANVVETQYF; D: NA; size: many; J: TRBJ2-5; V: TRBV5-1
DNA: TGCAGTGCTAGAGATATGAAGTCCCAAGAGACCCAGTACTTC; CDR3: CSARDMKSQETQYF; D: NA; size: many; J: TRBJ2-5; V: TRBV20-1
DNA: TGCAGTGCTAGGTCCGGGGGTAGCAATCAGCCCCAGCATTTT; CDR3: CSARSGGSNQPQHF; D: NA; size: many; J: TRBJ1-5; V: TRBV20-1
DNA: TGCGCCAGCAGAGGTAGCGGGACGATAGCGGAGACCCAGTACTTC; CDR3: CASRGSGTIAETQYF; D: TRBD2; size: few; J: TRBJ2-5; V: TRBV5-1
DNA: TGCGCCAGCAGCTCCTCAGGGCGGGCGGATACGCAGTATTTT; CDR3: CASSSSGRADTQYF; D: NA; size: many; J: TRBJ2-3; V: TRBV5-1
DNA: TGTGCCAGTAGCGGCGGGATAAGCACAGATACGCAGTATTTT; CDR3: CASSGGISTDTQYF; D: NA; size: many; J: TRBJ2-3; V: TRBV19
DNA: TGCAGTGCTAGTGGGGTTCGGGGTCAGCCCCAGCATTTT; CDR3: CSASGVRGQPQHF; D: NA; size: many; J: TRBJ1-5; V: TRBV20-1
DNA: TGTGCCAGCAGCTCGGTAGCGGGAGTCACAGATACGCAGTATTTT; CDR3: CASSSVAGVTDTQYF; D: TRBD2; size: few; J: TRBJ2-3; V: TRBV5-4